This is a list of T cell receptor beta chains from one sample in a study of PD-1 blockade in classical Hodgkin lymphoma. Profiled with immunoSEQ multiplex PCR; TCRdb holds only in-frame clones, not every one. This table holds 70,000 or so clones, about two thirds found once. The input for sequencing was peripheral blood mononuclear cells (PBMCs), taken before the second cycle of nivolumab. All receptors derive from a human donor with classical Hodgkin lymphoma. Both conserved end residues are part of each CDR3. Rows give clone size only sometimes, using once, few, many, or a class for an expanded clone.

TRBV4-1	TRBJ2-7	.	CASSVYRGNEQYF
TRBV9	TRBJ2-7	few	CASSVDAETYEQYF
TRBV5-1	TRBJ2-5	.	CASSSNAVGASLYF
TRBV5-1	TRBJ1-6	.	CASSLQGSNSPLHF
TRBV10-2	TRBJ2-2	.	CASSEWSGETGELFF
TRBV19	TRBJ1-1	.	CASSIVPGAQAFF
TRBV11-1	TRBJ1-1	.	CASSLRTSEAFF
TRBV5-4	TRBJ2-1	.	CASSSRVLAGSSYNEQFF
TRBV7-3	TRBJ1-4	.	CASSFRQGNEKLFF
TRBV7-2	TRBJ2-7	few	CASSLDGGAYEQYF
TRBV5-1	TRBJ1-2	.	CASSLGQTANYGYTF
TRBV27	TRBJ2-3	few	CASSLLRELSTDTQYF
TRBV7-9	TRBJ1-4	.	CASSLAETANEKLFF
TRBV4-1	TRBJ2-7	.	CASSQDPGQGFREQYF
TRBV6-5	TRBJ2-1	.	CASSYGLASGRNEQFF
TRBV7-9	TRBJ2-7	few	CASEDKTYEQYF
TRBV27	TRBJ2-7	.	CASSRDRGLYEQYF
TRBV18	TRBJ2-3	.	CASSPPSGTDTQYF
TRBV6-5	TRBJ1-6	.	CASAGTGTSPLHF
TRBV21-1	TRBJ1-6	once	CASILGGGPYNSPLHF
TRBV19	TRBJ1-5	.	CASSIDGTVINQPQHF
TRBV28	TRBJ2-3	once	CASSLPVTGGDSTDTQYF
TRBV27	TRBJ2-1	.	CASSWGFGYNEQFF
TRBV25-1	TRBJ1-1	.	CASSDPTEEAFF
TRBV9	TRBJ2-2	.	CASSSPIGGNGELFF
TRBV19	TRBJ1-5	few	CASSIEGQRNQPQHF
TRBV19	TRBJ2-6	.	CASRAGSSGANVLTF